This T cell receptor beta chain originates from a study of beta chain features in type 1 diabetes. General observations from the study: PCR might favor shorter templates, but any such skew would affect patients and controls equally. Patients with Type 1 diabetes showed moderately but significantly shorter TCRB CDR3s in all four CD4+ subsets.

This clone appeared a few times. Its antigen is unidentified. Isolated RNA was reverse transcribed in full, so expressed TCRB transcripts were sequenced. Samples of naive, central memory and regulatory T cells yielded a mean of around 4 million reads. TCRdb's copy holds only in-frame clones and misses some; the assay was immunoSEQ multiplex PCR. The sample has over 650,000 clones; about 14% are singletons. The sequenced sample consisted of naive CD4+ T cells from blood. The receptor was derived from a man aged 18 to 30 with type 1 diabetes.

CDR3 coding DNA: TGTGCCAGCAGGATCAGGGGGGAGACCCAGTACTTC. Its translation: CASRIRGETQYF. The chain recombines TRBV6-1 with TRBJ2-5; 7 bases are a match to TRBD1. Germline assignment: CDR1 MNHNS and CDR2 SASEGT. This CDR3 contains 12 residues. V was clipped by 6 bases and J by 5 bases; unmatched bases: 3.